The 2 T cell receptor beta chains below come from one sample, sequenced in a study of identical twins (dated by TCRdb to the mid-2010s). Receptor amplification or capture employed 5' RACE. The sequencer was an Illumina HiSeq 2000. TCRdb reworked the public reads: Q25 trimming with fastp, MiXCR clone assembly, productive beta chains retained. Here each entry gathers all rows of one CDR3 protein and keeps the most common genes and DNA. Present in this sample are 570,000 or so distinct CDR3 sequences, 9.5% to 10% of which were seen just once. The ten largest account for approximately 3% of the sample. In addition, the sample was reused for a study of yellow fever vaccine responses in identical twins.

Sequencing was carried out using PBMCs. The receptor set was obtained from a woman between 18 and 30 years old in good health.

This clonotype was seen a handful of times. The chain links TRBV14 to TRBJ2-5; D uncertain. Trimming shortened V by 0 bases and J by 5 bases, and 16 bases separated the two germline ends. Germline V CDR1 and CDR2: SGHDN, FVKESK. The CDR3 has 16 residues. The CDR3, as DNA: TGTGCCAGCAGCCAAGACGGGCCCCCCAGTCGTGAGACCCAGTACTTC. As protein: CASSQDGPPSRETQYF.

This clonotype was seen only a few times. This sequence joins TRBV20-1 and TRBJ1-5; 8 positions match TRBD1. V lost 4 bases and J lost 7; bases outside the gene matches: 0. Germline CDR1 reads DFQATT; CDR2 reads SNEGSKA (reference sequence). The CDR3 is made up of 11 amino acids. CDR3 in amino acids: CSATGGQPQHF. CDR3 in DNA: TGCAGTGCTACAGGGGGCCAGCCCCAGCATTTT.